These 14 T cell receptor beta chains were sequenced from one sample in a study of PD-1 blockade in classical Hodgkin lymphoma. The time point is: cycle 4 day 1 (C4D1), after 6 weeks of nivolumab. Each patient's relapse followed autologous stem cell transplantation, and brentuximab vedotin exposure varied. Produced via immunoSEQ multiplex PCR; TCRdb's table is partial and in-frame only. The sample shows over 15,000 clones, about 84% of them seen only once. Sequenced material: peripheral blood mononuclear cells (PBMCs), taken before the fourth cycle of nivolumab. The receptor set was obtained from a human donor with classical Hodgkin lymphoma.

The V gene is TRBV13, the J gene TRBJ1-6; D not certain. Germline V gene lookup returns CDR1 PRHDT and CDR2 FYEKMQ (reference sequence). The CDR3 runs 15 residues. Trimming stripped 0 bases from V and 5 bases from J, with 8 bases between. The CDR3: CASSLGTSHNSPLHF. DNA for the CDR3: TGTGCCAGCAGCTTAGGGACCTCTCATAATTCACCCCTCCACTTT.

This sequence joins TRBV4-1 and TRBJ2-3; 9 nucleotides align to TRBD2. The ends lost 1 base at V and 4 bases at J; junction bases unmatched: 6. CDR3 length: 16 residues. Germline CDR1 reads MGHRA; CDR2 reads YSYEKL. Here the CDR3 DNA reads TGCGCCAGCAGCCAAGTGGTAGCGGGAGTAGCAGATACGCAGTATTTT. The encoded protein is CASSQVVAGVADTQYF.

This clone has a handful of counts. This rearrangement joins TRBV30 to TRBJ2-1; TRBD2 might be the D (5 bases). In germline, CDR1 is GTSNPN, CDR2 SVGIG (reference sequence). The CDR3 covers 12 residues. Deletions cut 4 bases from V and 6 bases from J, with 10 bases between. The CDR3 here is CAWMGDGNEQFF. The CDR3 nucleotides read TGTGCCTGGATGGGAGATGGCAATGAGCAGTTCTTC.

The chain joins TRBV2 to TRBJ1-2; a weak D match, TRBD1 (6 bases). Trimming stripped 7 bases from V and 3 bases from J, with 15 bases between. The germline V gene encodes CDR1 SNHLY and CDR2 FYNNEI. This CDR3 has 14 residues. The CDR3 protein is CASTEGGGYYGYTF. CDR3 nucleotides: TGTGCCAGCACCGAAGGAGGGGGGTACTATGGCTACACCTTC. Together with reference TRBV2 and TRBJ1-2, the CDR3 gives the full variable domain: EPEVTQTPSHQVTQMGQEVILRCVPISNHLYFYWYRQILGQKVEFLVSFYNNEISEKSEIFDDQFSVERPDGSNFTLKIRSTKLEDSAMYFCASTEGGGYYGYTFGSGTRLTVV.

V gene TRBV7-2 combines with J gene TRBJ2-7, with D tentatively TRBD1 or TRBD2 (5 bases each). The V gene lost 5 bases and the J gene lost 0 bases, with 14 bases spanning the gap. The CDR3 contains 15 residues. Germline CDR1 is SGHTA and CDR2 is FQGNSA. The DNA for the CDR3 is TGTGCCAGCAGCCAGGCCGGGACGGACTCCTACGAGCAGTACGTC. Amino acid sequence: CASSQAGTDSYEQYV.

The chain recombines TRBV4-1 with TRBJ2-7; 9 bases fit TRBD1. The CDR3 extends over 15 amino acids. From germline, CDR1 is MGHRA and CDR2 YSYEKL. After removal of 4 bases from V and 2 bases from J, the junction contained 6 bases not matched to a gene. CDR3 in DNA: TGCGCCAGCAGCCCGGGGACAGGGAAGACCTACGAGCAGTACTTC. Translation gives CASSPGTGKTYEQYF.

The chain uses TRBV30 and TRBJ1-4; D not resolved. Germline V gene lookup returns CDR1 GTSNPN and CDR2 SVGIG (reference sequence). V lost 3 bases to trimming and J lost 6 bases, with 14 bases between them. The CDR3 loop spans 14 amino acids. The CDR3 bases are TGTGCCTGGAGAAAAGTAGGATGGTATGAAAAACTGTTTTTT. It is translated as CAWRKVGWYEKLFF. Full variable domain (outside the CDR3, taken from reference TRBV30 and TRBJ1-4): SQTIHQWPATLVQPVGSPLSLECTVEGTSNPNLYWYRQAAGRGLQLLFYSVGIGQISSEVPQNLSASRPQDRQFILSSKKLLLSDSGFYLCAWRKVGWYEKLFFGSGTQLSVL.

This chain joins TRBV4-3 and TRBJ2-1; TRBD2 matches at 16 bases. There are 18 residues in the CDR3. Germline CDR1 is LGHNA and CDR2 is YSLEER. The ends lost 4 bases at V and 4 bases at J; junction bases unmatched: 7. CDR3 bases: TGCGCCAGCAGCCGCTCGGGACTAGCGGGAGGGAAATACAATGAGCAGTTCTTC. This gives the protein CASSRSGLAGGKYNEQFF.

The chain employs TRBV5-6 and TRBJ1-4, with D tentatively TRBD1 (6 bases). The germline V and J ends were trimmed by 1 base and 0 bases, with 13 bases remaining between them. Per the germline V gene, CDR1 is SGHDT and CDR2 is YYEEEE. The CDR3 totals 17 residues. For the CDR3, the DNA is TGTGCCAGCAGCTTGACACAGGGAGGACCAACTAATGAAAAACTGTTTTTT. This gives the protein CASSLTQGGPTNEKLFF.

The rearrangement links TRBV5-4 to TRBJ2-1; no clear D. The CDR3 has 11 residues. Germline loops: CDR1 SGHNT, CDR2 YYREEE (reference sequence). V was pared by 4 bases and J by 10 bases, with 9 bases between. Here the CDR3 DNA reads TGTGCCAGCAGCGCCGTAGCAGAGCAGTTCTTC. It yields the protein CASSAVAEQFF.

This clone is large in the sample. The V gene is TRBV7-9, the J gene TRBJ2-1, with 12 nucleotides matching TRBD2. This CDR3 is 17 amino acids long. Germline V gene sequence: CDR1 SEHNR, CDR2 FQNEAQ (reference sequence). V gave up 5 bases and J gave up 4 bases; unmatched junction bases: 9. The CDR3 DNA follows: TGTGCCAGCAGCCTCAGTCCCCTAGCGGGAGGGTACAATGAGCAGTTCTTC. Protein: CASSLSPLAGGYNEQFF.

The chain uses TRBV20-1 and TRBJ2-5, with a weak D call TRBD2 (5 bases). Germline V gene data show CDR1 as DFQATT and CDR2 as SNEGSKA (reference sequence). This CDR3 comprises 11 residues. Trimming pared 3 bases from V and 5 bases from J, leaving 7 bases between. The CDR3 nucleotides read TGCAGTGCTAGGACGGGGGAGACCCAGTACTTC. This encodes CSARTGETQYF.

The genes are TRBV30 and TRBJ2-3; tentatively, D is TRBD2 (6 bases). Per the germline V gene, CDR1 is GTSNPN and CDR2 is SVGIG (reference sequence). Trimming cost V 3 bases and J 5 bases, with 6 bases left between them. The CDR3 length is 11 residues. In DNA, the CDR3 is TGTGCCTGGAGAGCGGGAGATACGCAGTATTTT. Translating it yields CAWRAGDTQYF.

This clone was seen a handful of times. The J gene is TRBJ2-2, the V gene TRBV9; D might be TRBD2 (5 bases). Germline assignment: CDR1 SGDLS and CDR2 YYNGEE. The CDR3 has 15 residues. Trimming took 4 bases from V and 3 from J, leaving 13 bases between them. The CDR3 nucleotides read TGTGCCAGCAGCCCGAGGGTTGCGGACACCGGGGAGCTGTTTTTT. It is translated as CASSPRVADTGELFF.